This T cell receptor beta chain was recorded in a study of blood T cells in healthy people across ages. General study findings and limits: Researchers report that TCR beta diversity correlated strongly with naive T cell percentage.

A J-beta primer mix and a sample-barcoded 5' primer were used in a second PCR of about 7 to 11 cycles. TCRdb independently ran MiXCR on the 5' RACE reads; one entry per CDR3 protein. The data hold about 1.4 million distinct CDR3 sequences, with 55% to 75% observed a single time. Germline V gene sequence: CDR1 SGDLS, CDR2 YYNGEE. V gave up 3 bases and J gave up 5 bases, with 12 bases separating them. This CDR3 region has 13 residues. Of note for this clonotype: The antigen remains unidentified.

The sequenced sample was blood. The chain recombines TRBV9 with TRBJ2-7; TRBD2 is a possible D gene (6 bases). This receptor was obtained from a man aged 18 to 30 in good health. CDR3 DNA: TGTGCCAGCAGCGAGCGGGTTTGGGACGAGCAGTACTTC. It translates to CASSERVWDEQYF. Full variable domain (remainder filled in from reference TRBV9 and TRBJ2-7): DSGVTQTPKHLITATGQRVTLRCSPRSGDLSVYWYQQSLDQGLQFLIQYYNGEERAKGNILERFSAQQFPDLHSELNLSSLELGDSALYFCASSERVWDEQYFGPGTRLTVT.